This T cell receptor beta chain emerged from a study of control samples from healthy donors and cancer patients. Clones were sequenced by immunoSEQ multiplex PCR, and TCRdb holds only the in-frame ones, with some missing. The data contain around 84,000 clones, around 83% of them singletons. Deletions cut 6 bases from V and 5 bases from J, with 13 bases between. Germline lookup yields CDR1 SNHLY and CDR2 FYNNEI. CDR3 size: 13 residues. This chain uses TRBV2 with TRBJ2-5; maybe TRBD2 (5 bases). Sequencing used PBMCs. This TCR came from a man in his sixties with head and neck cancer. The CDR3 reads CASRVGVSETQYF. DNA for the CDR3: TGTGCCAGCAGAGTCGGGGTTTCGGAGACCCAGTACTTC.